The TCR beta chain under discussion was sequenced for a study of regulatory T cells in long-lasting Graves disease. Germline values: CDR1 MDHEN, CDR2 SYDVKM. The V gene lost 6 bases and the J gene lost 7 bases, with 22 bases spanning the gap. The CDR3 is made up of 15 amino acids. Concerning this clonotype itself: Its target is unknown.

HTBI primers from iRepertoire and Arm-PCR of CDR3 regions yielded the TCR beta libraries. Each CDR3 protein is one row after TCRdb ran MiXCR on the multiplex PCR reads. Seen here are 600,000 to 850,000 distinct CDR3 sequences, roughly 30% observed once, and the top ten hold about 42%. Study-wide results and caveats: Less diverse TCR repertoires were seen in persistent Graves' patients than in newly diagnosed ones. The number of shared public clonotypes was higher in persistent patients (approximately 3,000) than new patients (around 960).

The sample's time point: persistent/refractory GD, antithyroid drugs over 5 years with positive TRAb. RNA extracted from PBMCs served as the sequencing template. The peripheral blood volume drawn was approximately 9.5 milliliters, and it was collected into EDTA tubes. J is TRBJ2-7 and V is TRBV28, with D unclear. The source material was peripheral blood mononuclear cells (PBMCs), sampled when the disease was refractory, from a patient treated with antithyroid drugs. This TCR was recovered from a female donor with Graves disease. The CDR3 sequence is CASSLTPRAGGEQYF. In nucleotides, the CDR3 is TGTGCCAGCAGCCTAACGCCCCGGGCAGGTGGGGAGCAGTACTTC.